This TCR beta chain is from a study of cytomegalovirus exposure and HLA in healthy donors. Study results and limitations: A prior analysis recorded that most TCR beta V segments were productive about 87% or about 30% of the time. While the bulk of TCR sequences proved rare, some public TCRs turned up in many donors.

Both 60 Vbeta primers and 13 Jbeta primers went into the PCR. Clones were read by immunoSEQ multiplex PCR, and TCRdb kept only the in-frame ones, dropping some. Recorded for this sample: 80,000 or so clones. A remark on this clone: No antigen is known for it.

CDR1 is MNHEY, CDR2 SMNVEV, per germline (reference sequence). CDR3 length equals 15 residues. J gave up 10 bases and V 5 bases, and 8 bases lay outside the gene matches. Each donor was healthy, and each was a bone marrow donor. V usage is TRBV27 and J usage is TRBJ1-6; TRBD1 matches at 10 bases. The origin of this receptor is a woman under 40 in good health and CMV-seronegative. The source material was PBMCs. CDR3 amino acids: CASSPGQGKYSPLHF. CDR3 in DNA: TGTGCCAGCAGTCCGGGACAGGGGAAATACTCACCCCTCCACTTT.